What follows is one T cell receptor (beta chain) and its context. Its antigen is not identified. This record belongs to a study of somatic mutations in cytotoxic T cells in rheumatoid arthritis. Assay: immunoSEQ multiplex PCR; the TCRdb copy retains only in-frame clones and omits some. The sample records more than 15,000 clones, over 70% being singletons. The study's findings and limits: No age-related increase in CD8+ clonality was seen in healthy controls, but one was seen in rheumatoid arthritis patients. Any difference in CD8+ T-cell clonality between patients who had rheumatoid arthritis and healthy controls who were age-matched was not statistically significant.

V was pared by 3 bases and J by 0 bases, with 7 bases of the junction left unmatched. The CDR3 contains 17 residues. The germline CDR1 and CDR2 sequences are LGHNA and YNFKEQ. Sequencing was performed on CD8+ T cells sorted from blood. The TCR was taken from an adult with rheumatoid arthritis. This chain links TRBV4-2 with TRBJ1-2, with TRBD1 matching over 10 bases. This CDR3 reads CASSHYRDRGSNYGYTF. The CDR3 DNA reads TGTGCCAGCAGCCACTACCGGGACAGGGGATCTAACTATGGCTACACCTTC.